This T cell receptor (beta chain) was obtained from a study of cytomegalovirus exposure and HLA in healthy donors. The PCR ran on 60 Vbeta and 13 Jbeta primers. The assay was immunoSEQ multiplex PCR, and TCRdb's table has in-frame clones only and misses some. Among 130,000 or so clones listed, approximately 82% were seen once. The CDR3 is 15 amino acids. Germline V lookup: CDR1 SNHLY, CDR2 FYNNEI. V lost 3 bases and J lost 5; bases outside the gene matches: 8. The sample taken for sequencing was PBMCs. The chain uses TRBV2 and TRBJ2-7; 9 positions agree with TRBD1. The receptor's source is a woman aged 18-35 years in good health and CMV-seropositive. CDR3 amino acids: CASSEGWDRDDEQYF. In nucleotides, the CDR3 is TGTGCCAGCAGTGAGGGTTGGGACAGGGACGACGAGCAGTACTTC.